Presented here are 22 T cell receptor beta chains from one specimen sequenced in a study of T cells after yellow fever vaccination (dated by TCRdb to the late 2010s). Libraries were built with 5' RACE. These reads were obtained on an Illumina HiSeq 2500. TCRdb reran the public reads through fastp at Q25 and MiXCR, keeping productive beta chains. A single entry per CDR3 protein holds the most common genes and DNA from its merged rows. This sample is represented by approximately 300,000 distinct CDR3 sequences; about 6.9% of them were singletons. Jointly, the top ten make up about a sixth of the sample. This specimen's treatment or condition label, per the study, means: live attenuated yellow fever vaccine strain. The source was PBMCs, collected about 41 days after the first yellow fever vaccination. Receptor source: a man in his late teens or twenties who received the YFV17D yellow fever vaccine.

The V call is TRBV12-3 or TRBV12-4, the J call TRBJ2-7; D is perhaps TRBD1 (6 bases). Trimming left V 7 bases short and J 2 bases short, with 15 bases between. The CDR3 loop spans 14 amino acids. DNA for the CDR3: TGTGCCAGCATTACAGGGATACCCGCCTACGAGCAGTACTTC. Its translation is CASITGIPAYEQYF.

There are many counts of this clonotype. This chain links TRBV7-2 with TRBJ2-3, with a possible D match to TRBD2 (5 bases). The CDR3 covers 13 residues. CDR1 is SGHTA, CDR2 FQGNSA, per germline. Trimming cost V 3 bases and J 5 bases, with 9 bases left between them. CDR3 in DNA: TGTGCCAGCAGCTTTGCGGGCAAAGATACGCAGTATTTT. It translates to CASSFAGKDTQYF.

The CDR3 is CASSLFSGWSTDTQYF. The CDR3 DNA sequence: TGTGCCAGCAGCTTATTCTCTGGGTGGAGCACAGATACGCAGTATTTT. The gene calls are TRBV7-2 and TRBJ2-3; D gene uncertain. Trimming stripped 2 bases from V and 0 bases from J, with 12 bases between. This CDR3 is 16 amino acids long. Germline values: CDR1 SGHTA, CDR2 FQGNSA.

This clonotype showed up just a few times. The CDR3 DNA follows: TGCAGTGCTAGAGCTGGGACAGCCTACGAGCAGTACTTC. The encoded protein is CSARAGTAYEQYF. This rearrangement joins TRBV20-1 to TRBJ2-7, with TRBD1 identical over 7 bases. The CDR3 is 13 amino acids. Per the germline V gene, CDR1 is DFQATT and CDR2 is SNEGSKA (reference sequence). With V trimmed by 1 base and J by 2 bases, 2 bases remained unmatched.

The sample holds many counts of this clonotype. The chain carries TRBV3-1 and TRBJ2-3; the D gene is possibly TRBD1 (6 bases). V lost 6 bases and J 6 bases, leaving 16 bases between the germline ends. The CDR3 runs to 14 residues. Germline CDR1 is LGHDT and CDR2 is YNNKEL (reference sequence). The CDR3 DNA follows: TGTGCCAGCAGTCAGGGGTGGGGGCGTGATACGCAGTATTTT. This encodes CASSQGWGRDTQYF.

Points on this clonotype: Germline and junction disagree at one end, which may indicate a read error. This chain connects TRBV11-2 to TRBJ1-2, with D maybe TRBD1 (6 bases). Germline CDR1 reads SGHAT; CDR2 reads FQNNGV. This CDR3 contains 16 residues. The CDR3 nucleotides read TGTGTCAGCAGCAGTCCCTTCGGGAGGGGGGACTATGGCTACACCTTC. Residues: CVSSSPFGRGDYGYTF.

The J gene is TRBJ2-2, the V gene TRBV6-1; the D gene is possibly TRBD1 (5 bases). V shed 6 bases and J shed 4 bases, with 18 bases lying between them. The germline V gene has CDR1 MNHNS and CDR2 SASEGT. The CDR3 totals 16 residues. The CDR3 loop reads CASSSDSLWFTGELFF. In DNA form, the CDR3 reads TGTGCCAGCAGCTCTGACAGCCTGTGGTTCACCGGGGAGCTGTTTTTT.

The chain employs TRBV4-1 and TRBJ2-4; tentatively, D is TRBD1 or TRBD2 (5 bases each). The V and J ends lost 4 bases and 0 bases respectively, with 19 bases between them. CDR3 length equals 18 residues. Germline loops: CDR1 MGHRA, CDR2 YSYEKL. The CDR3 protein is CASSRGTVSPGAKNIQYF. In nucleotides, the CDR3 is TGCGCCAGCAGCCGAGGGACCGTCTCCCCAGGAGCCAAAAACATTCAGTACTTC.

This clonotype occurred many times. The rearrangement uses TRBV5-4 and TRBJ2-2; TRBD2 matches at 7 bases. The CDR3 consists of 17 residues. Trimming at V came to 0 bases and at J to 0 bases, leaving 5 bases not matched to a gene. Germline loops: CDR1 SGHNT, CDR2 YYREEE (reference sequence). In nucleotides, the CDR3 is TGTGCCAGCAGCTTGGTGGGGCGGGGGTCGAACACCGGGGAGCTGTTTTTT. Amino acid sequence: CASSLVGRGSNTGELFF.

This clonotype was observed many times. CDR3 nucleotides: TGTGCCAGCAGTTCCCGGCCGGGACAGGGGGCGGGAGTTGGGTCCTACGAGCAGTACGTC. This sequence encodes CASSSRPGQGAGVGSYEQYV. The chain combines TRBV27 with TRBJ2-7; 12 nucleotides match TRBD1. CDR1 is MNHEY and CDR2 is SMNVEV in the germline V gene (reference sequence). The CDR3 has 20 residues. J lost 1 base, V lost 4 bases, and 17 bases had no gene match.

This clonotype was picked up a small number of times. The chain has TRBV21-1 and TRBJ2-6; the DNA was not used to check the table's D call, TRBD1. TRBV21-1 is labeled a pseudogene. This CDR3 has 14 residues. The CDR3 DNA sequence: TGTGCCAGAACCTCAGGGTCCGGGGCCAACGTCCTGACTTTC. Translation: CARTSGSGANVLTF.

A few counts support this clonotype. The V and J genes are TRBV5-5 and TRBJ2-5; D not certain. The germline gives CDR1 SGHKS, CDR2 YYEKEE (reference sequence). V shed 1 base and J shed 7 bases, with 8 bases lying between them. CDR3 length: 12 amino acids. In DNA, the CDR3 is TGTGCCAGCAGCTTGATGGCCAGGACCCAGTACTTC. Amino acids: CASSLMARTQYF. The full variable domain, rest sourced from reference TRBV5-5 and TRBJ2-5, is DAGVTQSPTHLIKTRGQQVTLRCSPISGHKSVSWYQQVLGQGPQFIFQYYEKEERGRGNFPDRFSARQFPNYSSELNVNALLLGDSALYLCASSLMARTQYFGPGTRLLVL.

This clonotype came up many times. The DNA for the CDR3 is TGTGCCAGCAGTTGTCGGGCCCGGAGTGGGTACGTC. This gives the protein CASSCRARSGYV. The chain employs TRBV28 and TRBJ2-7; D ambiguous. This CDR3 is built from 12 residues. Per germline, CDR1 MDHEN and CDR2 SYDVKM. V lost 4 bases and J 12 bases, leaving 16 bases between the germline ends.

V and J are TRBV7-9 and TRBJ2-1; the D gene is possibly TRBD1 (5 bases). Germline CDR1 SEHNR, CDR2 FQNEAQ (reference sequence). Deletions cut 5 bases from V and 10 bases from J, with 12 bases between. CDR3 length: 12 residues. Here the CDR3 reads CASSPDSREQFF. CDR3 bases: TGTGCCAGCAGCCCCGACAGCAGGGAGCAGTTCTTC.

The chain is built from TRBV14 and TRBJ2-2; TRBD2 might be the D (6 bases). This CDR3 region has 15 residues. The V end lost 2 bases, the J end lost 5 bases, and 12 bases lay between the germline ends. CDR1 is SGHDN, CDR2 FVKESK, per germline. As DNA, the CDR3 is TGTGCCAGCAGCCAAACCGGGACTCTTACCGGGGAGCTGTTTTTT. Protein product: CASSQTGTLTGELFF.

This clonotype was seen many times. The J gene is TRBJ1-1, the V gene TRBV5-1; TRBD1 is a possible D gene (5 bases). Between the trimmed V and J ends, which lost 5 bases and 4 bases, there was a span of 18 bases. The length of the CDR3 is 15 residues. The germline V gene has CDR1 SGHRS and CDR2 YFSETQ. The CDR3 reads CASRPDGGGSTEAFF. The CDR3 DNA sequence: TGCGCCAGCAGACCCGACGGGGGGGGGAGCACTGAAGCTTTCTTT. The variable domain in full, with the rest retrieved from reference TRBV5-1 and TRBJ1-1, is KAGVTQTPRYLIKTRGQQVTLSCSPISGHRSVSWYQQTPGQGLQFLFEYFSETQRNKGNFPGRFSGRQFSNSRSEMNVSTLELGDSALYLCASRPDGGGSTEAFFGQGTRLTVV.

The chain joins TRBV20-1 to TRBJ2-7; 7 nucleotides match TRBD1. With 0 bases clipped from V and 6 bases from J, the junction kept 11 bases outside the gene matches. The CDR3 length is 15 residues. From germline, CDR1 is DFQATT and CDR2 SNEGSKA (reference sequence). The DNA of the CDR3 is TGCAGTGCTAGAGAAACAACAGGGGCTTTTCTCGAGCAGTACTTC. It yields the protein CSARETTGAFLEQYF.

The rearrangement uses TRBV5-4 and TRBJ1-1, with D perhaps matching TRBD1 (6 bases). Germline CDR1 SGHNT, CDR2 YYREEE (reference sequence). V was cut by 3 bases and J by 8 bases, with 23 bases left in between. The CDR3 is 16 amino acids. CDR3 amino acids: CASSWKRSGTTNEAFF. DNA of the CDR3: TGTGCCAGCAGCTGGAAGAGATCCGGGACAACTAACGAAGCTTTCTTT.

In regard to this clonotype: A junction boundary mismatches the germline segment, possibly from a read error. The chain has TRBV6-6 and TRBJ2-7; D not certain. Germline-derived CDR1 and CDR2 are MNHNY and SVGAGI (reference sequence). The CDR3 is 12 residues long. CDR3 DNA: TGTGTCAGCAGCCAACTGGCCTACGAGCAGTACTTC. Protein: CVSSQLAYEQYF.

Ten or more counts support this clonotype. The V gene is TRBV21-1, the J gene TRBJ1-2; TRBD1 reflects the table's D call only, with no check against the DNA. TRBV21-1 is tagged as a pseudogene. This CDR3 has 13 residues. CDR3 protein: CASMRGLNYGYTF. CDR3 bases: TGTGCCAGCATGAGGGGGCTTAACTATGGCTACACCTTC.

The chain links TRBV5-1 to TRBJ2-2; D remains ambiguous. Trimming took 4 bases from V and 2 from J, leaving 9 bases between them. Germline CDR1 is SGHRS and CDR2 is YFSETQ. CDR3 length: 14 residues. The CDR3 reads CASSLQPNTGELFF. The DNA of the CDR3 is TGCGCCAGCAGCCTCCAACCAAACACCGGGGAGCTGTTTTTT.

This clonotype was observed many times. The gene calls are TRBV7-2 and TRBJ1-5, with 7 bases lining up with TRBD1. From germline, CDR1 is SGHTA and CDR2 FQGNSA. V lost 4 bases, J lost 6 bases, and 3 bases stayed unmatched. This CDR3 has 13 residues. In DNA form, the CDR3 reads TGTGCCAGCAGCTCGAACAGGGGTCAGCCCCAGCATTTT. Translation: CASSSNRGQPQHF. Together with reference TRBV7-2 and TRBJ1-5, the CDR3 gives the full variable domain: GAGVSQSPSNKVTEKGKDVELRCDPISGHTALYWYRQSLGQGLEFLIYFQGNSAPDKSGLPSDRFSAERTGGSVSTLTIQRTQQEDSAVYLCASSSNRGQPQHFGDGTRLSIL.